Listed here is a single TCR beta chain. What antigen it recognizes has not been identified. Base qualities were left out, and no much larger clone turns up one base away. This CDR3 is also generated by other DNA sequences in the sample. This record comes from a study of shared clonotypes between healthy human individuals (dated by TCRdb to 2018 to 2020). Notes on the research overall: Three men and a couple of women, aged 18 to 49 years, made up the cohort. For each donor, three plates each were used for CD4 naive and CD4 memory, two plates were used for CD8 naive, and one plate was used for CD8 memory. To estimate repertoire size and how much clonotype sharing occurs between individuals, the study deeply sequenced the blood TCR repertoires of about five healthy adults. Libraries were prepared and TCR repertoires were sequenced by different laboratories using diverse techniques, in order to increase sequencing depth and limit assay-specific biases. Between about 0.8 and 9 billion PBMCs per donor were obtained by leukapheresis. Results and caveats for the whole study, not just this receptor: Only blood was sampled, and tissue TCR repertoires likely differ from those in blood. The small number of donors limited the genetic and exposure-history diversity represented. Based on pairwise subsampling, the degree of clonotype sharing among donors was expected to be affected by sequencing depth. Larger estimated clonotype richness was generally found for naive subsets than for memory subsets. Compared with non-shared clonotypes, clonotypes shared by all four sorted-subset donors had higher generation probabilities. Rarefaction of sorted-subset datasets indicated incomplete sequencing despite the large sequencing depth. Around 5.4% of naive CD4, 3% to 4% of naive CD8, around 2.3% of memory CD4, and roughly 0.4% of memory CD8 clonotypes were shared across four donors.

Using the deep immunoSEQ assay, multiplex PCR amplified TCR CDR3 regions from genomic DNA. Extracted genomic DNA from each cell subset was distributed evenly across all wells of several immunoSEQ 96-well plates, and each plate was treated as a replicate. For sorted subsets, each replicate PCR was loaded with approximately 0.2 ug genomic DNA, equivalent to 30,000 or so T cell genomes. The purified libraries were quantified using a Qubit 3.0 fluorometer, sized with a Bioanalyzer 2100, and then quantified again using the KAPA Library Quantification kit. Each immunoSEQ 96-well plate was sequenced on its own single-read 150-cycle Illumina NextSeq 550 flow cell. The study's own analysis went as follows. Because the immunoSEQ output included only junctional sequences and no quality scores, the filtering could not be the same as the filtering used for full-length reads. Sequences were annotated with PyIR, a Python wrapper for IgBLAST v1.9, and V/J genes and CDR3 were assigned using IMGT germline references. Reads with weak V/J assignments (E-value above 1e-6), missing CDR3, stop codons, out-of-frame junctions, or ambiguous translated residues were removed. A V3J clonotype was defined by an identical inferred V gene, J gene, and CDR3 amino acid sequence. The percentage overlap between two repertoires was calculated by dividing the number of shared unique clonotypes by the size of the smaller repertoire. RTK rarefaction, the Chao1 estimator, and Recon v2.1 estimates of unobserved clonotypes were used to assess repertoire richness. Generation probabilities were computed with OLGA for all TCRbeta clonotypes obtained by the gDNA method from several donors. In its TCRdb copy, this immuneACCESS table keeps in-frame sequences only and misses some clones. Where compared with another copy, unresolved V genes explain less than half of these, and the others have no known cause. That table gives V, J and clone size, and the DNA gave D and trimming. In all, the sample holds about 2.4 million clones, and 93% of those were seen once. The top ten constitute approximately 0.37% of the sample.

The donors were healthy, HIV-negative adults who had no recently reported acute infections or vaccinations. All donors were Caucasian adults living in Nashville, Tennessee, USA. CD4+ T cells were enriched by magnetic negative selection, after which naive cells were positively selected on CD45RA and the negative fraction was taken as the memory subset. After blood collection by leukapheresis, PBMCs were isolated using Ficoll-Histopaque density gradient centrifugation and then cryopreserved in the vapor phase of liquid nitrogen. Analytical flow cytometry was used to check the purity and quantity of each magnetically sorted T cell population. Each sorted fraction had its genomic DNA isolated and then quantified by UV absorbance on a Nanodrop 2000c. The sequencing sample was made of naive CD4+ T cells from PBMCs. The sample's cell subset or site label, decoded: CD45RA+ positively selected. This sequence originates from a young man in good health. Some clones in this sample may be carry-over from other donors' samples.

The bases read TGTGCCAGCAGCTTGATTCGGGCCTCCTACGAGCAGTACTTC. Translated, it gives CASSLIRASYEQYF. The chain employs TRBV11-2 and TRBJ2-7; no D gene can be assigned with confidence. The CDR3 contains 14 residues, cysteine and phenylalanine counted. CDR3 DNA is the only sequence kept; it has 42 bases, read in frame from the first base. The germline V gene gives CDR1 as SGHAT and CDR2 as FQNNGV. V is clipped by 3 bases and J by 0 bases, and the sequence between their germline boundaries is 9 bases long. Reference TRBV11-2 and TRBJ2-7 proteins supply the regions before and after the CDR3; the full variable domain is: EAGVAQSPRYKIIEKRQSVAFWCNPISGHATLYWYQQILGQGPKLLIQFQNNGVVDDSQLPKDRFSAERLKGVDSTLKIQPAKLEDSAVYLCASSLIRASYEQYFGPGTRLTVT.